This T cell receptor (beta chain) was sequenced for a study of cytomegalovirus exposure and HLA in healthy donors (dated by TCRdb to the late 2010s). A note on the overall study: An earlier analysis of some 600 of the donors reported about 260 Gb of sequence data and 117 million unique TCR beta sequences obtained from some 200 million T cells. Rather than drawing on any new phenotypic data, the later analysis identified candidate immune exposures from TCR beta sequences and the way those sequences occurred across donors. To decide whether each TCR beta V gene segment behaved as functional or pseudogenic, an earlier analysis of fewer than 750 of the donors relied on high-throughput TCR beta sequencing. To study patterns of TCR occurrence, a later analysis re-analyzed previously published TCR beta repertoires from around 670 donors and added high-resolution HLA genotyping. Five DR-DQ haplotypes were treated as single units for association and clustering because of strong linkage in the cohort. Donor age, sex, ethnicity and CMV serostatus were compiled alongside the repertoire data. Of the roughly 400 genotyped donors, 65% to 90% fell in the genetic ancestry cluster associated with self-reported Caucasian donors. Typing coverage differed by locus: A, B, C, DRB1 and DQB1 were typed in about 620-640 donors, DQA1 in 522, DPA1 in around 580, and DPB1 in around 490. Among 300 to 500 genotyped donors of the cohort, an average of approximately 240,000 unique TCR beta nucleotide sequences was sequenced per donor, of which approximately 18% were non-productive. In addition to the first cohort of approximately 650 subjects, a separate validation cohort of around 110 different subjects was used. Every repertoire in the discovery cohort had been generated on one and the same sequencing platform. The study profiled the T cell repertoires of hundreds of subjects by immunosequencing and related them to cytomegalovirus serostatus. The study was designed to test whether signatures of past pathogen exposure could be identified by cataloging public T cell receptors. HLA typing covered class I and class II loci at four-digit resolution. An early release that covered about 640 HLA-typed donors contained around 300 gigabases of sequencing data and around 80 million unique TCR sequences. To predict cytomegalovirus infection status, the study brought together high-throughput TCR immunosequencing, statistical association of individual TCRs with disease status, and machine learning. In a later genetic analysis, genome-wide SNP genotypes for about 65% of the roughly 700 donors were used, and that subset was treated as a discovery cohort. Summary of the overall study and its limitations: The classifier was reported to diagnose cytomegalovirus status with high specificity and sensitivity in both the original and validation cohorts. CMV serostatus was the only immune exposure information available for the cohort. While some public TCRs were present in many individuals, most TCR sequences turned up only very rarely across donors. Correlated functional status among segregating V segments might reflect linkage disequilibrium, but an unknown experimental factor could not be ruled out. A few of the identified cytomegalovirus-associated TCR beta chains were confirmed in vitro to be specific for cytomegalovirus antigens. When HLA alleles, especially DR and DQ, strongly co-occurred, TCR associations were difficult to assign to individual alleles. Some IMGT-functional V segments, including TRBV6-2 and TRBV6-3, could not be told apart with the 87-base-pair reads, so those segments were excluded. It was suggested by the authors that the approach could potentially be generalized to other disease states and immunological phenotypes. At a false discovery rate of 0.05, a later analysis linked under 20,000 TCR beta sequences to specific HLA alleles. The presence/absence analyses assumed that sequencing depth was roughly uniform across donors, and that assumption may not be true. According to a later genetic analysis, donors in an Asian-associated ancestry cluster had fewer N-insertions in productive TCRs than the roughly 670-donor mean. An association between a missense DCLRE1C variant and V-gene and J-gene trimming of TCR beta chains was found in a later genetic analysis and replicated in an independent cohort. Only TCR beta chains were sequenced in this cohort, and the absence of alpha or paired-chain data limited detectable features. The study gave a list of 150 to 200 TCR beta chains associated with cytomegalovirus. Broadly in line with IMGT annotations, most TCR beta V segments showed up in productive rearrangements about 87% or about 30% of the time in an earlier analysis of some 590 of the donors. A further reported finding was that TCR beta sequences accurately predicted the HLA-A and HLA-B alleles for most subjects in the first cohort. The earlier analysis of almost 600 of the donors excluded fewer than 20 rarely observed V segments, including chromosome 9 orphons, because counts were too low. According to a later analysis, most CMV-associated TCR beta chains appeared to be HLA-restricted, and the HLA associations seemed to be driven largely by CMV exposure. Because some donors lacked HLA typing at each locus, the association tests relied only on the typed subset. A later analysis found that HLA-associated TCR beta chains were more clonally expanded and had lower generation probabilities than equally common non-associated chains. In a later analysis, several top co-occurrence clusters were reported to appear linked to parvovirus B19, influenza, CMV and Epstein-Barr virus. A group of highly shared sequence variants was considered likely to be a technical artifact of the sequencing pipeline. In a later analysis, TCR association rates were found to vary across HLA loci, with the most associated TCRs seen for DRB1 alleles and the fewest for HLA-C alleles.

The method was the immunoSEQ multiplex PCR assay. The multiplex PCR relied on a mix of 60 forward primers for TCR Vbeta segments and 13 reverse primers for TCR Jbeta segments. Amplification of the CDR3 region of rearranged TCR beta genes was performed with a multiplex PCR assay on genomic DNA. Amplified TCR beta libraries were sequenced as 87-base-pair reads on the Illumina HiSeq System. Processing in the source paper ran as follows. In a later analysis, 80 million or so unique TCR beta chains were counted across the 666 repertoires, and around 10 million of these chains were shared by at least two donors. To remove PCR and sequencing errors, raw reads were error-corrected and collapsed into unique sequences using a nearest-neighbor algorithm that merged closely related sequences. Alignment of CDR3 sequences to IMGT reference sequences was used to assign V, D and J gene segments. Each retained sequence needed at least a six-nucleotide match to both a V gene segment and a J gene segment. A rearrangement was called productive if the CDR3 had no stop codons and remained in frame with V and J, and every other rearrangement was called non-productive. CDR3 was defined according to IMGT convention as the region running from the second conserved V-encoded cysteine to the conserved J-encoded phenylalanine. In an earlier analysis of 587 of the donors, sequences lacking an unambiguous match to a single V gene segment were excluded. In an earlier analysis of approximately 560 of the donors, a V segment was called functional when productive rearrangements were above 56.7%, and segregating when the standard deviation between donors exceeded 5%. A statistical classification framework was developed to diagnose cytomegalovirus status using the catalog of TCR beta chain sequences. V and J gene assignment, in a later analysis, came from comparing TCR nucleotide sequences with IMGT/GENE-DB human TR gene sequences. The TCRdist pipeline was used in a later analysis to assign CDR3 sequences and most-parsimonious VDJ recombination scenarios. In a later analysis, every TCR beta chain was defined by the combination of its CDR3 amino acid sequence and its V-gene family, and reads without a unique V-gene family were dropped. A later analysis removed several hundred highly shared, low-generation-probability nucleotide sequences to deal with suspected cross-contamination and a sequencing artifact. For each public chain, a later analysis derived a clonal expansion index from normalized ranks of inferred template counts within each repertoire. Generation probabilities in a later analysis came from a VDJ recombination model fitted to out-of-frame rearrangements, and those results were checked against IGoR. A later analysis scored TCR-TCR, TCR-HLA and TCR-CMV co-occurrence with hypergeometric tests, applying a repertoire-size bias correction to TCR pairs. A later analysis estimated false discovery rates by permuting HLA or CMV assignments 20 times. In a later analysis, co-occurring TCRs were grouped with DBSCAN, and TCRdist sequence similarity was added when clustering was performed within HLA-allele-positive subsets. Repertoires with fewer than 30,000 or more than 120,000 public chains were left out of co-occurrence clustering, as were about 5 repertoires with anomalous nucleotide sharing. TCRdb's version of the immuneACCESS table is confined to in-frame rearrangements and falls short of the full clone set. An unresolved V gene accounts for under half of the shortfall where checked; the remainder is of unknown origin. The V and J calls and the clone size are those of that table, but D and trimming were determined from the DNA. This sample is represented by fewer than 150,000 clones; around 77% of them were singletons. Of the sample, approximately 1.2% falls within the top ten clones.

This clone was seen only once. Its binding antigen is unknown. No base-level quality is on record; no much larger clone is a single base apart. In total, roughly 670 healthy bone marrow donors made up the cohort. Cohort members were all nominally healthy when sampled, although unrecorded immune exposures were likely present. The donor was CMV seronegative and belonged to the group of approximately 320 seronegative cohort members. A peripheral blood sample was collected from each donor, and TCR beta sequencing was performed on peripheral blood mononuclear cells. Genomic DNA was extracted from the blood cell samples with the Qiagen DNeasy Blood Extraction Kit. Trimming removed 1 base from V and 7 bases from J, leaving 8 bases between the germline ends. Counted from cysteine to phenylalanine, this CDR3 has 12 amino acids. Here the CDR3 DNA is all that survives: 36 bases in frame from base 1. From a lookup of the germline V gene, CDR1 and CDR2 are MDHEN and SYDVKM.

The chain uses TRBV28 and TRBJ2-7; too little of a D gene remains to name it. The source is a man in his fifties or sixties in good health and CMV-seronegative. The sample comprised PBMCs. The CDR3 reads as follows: CASSLFSKEQYF. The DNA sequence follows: TGTGCCAGCAGTTTATTTAGTAAAGAGCAGTACTTC.